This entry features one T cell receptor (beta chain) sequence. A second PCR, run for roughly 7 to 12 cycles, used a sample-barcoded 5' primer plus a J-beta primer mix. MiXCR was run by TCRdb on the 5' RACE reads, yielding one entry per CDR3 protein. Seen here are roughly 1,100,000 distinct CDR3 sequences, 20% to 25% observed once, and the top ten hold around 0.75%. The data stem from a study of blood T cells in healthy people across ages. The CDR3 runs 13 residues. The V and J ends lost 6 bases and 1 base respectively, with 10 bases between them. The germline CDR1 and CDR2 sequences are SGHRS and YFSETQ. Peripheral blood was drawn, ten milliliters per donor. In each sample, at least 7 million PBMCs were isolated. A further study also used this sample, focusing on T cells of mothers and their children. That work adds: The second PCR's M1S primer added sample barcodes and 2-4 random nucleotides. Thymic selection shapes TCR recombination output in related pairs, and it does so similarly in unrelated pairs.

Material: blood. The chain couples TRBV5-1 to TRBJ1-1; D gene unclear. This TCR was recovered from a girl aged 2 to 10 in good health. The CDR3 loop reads CASKQEGNTEAFF. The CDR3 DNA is TGCGCCAGCAAGCAGGAGGGGAACACTGAAGCTTTCTTT.